The next 2 T cell receptor beta chains were all read from a single sample in a study of T cell changes during pregnancy in multiple sclerosis. Produced via immunoSEQ multiplex PCR; TCRdb's table is partial and in-frame only. The top ten clones hold 2% to 2.5% of a sample with about 64,000 clones, about 96% of them seen once. The sequences come from CD8+ T cells from peripheral blood mononuclear cells, collected after pregnancy. The receptors were sampled from a female donor with multiple sclerosis, enrolled in a pregnancy study.

The CDR3 nucleotides read TGTGCCAGTACCCTCTCGACCCGGAGCTCCTACAATGAGCAGTTCTTC. Protein: CASTLSTRSSYNEQFF. The V call is TRBV19, the J call TRBJ2-1; D not resolved. The CDR3 has 16 amino acids. CDR1 and CDR2 from the germline V gene are LNHDA and SQIVND (reference sequence). Trimming shortened V by 7 bases and J by 0 bases, and 16 bases separated the two germline ends. Combining the CDR3 with reference TRBV19 and TRBJ2-1 gives the whole variable domain DGGITQSPKYLFRKEGQNVTLSCEQNLNHDAMYWYRQDPGQGLRLIYYSQIVNDFQKGDIAEGYSVSREKKESFPLTVTSAQKNPTAFYLCASTLSTRSSYNEQFFGPGTRLTVL.

The genes are TRBV10-3 and TRBJ2-7; tentatively, D is TRBD2 (6 bases). Per the germline V gene, CDR1 is ENHRY and CDR2 is SYGVKD. This CDR3 is 15 amino acids long. The V and J ends lost 2 bases and 0 bases respectively, with 11 bases between them. The CDR3 reads CAISERQGGSYEQYF. The CDR3 coding sequence is TGTGCCATCAGTGAGAGGCAGGGAGGCTCCTACGAGCAGTACTTC.